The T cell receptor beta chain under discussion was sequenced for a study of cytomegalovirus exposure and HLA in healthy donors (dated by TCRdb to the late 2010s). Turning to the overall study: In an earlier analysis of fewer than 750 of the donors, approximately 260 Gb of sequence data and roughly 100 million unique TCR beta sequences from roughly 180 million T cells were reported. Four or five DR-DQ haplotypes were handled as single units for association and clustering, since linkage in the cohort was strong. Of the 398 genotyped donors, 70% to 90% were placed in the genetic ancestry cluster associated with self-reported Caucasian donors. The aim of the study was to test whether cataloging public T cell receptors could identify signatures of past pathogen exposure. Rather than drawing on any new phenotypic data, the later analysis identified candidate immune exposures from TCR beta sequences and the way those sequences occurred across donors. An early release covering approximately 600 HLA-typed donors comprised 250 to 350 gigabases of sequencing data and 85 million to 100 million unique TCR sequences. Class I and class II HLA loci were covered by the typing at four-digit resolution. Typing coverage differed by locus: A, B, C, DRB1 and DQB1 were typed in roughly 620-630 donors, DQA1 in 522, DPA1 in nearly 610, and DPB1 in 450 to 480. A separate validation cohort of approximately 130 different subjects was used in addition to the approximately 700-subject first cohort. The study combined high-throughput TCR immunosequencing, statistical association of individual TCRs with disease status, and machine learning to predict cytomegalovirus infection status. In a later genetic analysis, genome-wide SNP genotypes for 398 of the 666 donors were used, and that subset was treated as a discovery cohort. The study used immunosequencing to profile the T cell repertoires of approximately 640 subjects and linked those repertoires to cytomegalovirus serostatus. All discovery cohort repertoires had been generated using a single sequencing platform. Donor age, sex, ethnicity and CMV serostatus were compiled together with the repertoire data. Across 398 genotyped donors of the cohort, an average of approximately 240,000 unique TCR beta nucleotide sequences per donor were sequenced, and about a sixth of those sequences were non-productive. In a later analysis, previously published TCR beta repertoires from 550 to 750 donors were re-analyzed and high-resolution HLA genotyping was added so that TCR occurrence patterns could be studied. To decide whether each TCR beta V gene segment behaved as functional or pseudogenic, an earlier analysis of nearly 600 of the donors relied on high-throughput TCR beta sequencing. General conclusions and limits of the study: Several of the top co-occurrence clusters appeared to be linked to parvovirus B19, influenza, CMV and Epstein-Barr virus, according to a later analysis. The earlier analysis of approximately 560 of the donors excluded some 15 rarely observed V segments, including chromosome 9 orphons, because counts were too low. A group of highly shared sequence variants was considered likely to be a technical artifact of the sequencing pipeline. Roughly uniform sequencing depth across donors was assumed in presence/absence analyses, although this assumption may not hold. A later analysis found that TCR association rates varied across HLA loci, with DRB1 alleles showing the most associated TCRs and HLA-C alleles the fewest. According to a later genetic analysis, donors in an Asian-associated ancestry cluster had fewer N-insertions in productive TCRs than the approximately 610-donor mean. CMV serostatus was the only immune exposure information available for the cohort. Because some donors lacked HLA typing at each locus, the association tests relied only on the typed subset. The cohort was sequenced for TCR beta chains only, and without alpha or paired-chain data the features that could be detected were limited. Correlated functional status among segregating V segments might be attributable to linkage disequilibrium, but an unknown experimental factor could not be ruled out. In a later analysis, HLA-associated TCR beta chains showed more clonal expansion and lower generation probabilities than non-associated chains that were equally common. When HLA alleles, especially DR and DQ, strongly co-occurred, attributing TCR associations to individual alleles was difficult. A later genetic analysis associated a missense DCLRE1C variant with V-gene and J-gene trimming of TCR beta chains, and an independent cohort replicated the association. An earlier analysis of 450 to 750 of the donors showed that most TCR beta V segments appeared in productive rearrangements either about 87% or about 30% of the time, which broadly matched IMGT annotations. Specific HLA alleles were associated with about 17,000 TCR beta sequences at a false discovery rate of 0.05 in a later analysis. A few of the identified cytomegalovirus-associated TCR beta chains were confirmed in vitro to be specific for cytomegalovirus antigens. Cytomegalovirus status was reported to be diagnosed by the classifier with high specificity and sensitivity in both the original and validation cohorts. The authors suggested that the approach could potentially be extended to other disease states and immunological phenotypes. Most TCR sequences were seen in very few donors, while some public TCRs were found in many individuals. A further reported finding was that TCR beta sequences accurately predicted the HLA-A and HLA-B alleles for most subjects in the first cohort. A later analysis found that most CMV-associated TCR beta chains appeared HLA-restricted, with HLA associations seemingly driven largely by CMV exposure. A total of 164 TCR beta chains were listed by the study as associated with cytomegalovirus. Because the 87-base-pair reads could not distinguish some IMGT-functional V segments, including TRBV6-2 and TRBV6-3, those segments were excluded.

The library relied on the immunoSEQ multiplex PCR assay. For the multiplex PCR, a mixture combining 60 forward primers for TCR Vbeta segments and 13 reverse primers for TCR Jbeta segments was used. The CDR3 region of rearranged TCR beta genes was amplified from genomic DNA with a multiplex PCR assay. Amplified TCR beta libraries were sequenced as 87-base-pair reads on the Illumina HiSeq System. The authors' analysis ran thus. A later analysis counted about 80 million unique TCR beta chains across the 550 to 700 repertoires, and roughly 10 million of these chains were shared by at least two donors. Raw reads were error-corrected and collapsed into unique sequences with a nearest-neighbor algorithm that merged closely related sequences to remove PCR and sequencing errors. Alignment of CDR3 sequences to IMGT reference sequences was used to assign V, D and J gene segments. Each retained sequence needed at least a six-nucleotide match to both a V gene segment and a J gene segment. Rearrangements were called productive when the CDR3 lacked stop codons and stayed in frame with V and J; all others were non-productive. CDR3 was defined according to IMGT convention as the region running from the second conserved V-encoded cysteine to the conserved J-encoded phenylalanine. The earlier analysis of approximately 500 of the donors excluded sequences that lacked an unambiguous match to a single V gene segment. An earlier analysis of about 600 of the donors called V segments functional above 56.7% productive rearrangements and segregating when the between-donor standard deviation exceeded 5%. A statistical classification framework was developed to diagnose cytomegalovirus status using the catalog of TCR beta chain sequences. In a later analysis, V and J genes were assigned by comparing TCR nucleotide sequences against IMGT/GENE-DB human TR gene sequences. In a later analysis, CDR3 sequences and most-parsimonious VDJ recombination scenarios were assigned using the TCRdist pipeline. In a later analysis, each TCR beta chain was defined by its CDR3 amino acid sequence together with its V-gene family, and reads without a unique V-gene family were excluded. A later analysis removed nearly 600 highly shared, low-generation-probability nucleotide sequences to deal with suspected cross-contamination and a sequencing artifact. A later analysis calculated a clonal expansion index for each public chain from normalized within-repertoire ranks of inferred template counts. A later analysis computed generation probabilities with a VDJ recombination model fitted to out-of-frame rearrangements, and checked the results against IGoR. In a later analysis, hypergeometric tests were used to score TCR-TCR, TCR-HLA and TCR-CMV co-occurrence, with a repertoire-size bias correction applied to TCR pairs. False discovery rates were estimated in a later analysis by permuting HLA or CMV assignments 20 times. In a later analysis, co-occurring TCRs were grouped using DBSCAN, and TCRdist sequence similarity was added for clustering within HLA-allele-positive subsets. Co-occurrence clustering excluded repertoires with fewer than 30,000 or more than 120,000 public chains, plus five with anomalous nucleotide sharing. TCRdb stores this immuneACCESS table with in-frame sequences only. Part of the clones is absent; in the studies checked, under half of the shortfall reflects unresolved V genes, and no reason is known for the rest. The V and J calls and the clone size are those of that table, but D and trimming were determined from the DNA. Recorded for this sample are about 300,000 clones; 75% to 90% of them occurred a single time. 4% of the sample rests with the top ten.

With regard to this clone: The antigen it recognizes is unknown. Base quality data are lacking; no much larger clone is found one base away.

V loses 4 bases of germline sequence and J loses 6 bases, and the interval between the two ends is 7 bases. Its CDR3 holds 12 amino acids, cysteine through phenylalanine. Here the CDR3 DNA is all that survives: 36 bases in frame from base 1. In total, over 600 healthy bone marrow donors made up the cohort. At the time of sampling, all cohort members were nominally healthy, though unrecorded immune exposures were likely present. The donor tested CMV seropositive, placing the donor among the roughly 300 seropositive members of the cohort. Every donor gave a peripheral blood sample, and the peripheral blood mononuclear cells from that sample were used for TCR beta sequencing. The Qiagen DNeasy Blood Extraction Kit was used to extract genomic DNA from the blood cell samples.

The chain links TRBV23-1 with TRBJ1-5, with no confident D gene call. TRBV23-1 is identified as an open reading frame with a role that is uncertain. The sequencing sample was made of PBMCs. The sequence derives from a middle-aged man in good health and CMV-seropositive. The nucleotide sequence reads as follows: TGCGCCAGCAGTCCGGGAGGTCAGCCCCAGCATTTT. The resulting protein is CASSPGGQPQHF.